The 30 T cell receptor beta chains below were found in one sample sequenced in a study of neurological immune-mediated disorders. TCRdb redid the calling of the 5' RACE reads with MiXCR, one entry per CDR3 protein. The sample contains about 22,000 distinct CDR3 sequences, around 6% of which appear only once. The sequenced sample was CD8+ T cells from blood. The receptor set was obtained from a young man in good health.

This clonotype was counted at least ten times. The V and J genes are TRBV29-1 and TRBJ2-7, with 7 bases lining up with TRBD1. The junction had 9 bases not matched to a gene; V was cut back by 7 bases and J by 3 bases. Germline values: CDR1 SQVTM, CDR2 ANQGSEA. CDR3 length: 13 residues. CDR3: CSAETGQSYEQYF. CDR3 in DNA: TGCAGCGCCGAAACGGGACAGAGCTACGAGCAGTACTTC.

This clonotype was found many times. The chain uses TRBV7-9 and TRBJ2-7; D might be TRBD1 (5 bases). This CDR3 spans 14 amino acids. Germline V gene data show CDR1 as SEHNR and CDR2 as FQNEAQ (reference sequence). Trimming removed 1 base from V and 7 bases from J, with 14 bases in between. Here the CDR3 DNA reads TGTGCCAGCAGCTTAGTATATTCAGGGCAGGAGCAGTACTTC. This sequence encodes CASSLVYSGQEQYF. The variable domain in full, completed from reference TRBV7-9 and TRBJ2-7, reads DTGVSQNPRHKITKRGQNVTFRCDPISEHNRLYWYRQTLGQGPEFLTYFQNEAQLEKSRLLSDRFSAERPKGSFSTLEIQRTEQGDSAMYLCASSLVYSGQEQYFGPGTRLTVT.

The CDR3 region has the DNA TGTGCCAGCAGAAAACTAAAGGGGCACCCCTCTTACAATGAGCAGTTCTTC. Residues: CASRKLKGHPSYNEQFF. This chain uses TRBV6-2 or TRBV6-3 with TRBJ2-1, with a possible D match to TRBD1 (5 bases). V was trimmed by 6 bases and J by 4 bases, leaving 22 bases between them. The CDR3 runs 17 residues. In germline, CDR1 is MNHEY, CDR2 SVGEGT.

This clonotype was recorded at least ten times. The chain carries TRBV7-9 and TRBJ2-2; the D gene is possibly TRBD1 (6 bases). CDR1 is SEHNR and CDR2 is FQNEAQ in the germline V gene (reference sequence). Trimming pared 5 bases from V and 3 bases from J, leaving 16 bases between. The CDR3 covers 16 residues. In DNA, the CDR3 is TGTGCCAGCAGCGGACACCGGGACAAAGACACCGGGGAGCTGTTTTTT. This encodes CASSGHRDKDTGELFF.

This clonotype was seen ten or more times. The V gene is TRBV7-9, the J gene TRBJ2-7, with TRBD1 matching over 9 bases. Per germline, CDR1 SEHNR and CDR2 FQNEAQ (reference sequence). V dropped 1 base and J dropped 3; count of bases not matched to a gene: 4. CDR3 length: 15 residues. The CDR3 region is CASSLEDRGSYEQYF. The CDR3 nucleotides are TGTGCCAGCAGCTTAGAGGACAGGGGCAGCTACGAGCAGTACTTC. Based on the CDR3 plus reference TRBV7-9 and TRBJ2-7, the full variable domain is DTGVSQNPRHKITKRGQNVTFRCDPISEHNRLYWYRQTLGQGPEFLTYFQNEAQLEKSRLLSDRFSAERPKGSFSTLEIQRTEQGDSAMYLCASSLEDRGSYEQYFGPGTRLTVT.

This clonotype was found many times. The V call is TRBV5-1, the J call TRBJ2-2; 9 nucleotides line up with TRBD1. CDR3 size: 14 residues. The germline gives CDR1 SGHRS, CDR2 YFSETQ. V gave up 4 bases and J gave up 5 bases; unmatched junction bases: 3. CDR3: CASSRTGETGELFF. The CDR3 bases are TGCGCCAGCAGCCGGACAGGGGAGACCGGGGAGCTGTTTTTT. The full variable domain, completed using reference TRBV5-1 and TRBJ2-2, is KAGVTQTPRYLIKTRGQQVTLSCSPISGHRSVSWYQQTPGQGLQFLFEYFSETQRNKGNFPGRFSGRQFSNSRSEMNVSTLELGDSALYLCASSRTGETGELFFGEGSRLTVL.

This clonotype was observed at least ten times. The chain carries TRBV10-3 and TRBJ2-7, with 9 positions matching TRBD1. CDR1 is ENHRY and CDR2 is SYGVKD in the germline V gene. The CDR3 is 14 amino acids. The V gene end was trimmed by 6 bases and the J gene end by 3 bases; junction bases not matched to a gene: 6. Written as DNA, the CDR3 is TGTGCCATCAGCCCGGGACAGGGTATCTACGAGCAGTACTTC. This translates into CAISPGQGIYEQYF.

This clonotype showed up many times. V and J are TRBV7-9 and TRBJ2-2; D is perhaps TRBD1 (6 bases). The CDR3 covers 15 residues. The germline V gene has CDR1 SEHNR and CDR2 FQNEAQ (reference sequence). V lost 6 bases to trimming and J lost 0 bases, with 11 bases between them. The CDR3 loop is CASSQQGANTGELFF. The CDR3 bases are TGTGCCAGCAGTCAACAGGGAGCGAACACCGGGGAGCTGTTTTTT.

Ten or more counts support this clonotype. This chain joins TRBV6-5 and TRBJ2-7, with D unclear. Trimming took 2 bases from V and 1 from J, leaving 6 bases between them. From germline, CDR1 is MNHEY and CDR2 SVGAGI. The CDR3 is made up of 13 amino acids. The CDR3 DNA reads TGTGCCAGCAGTTACGTGGGGTCCTACGAGCAGTACTTC. Translated: CASSYVGSYEQYF.

This rearrangement joins TRBV5-6 to TRBJ2-7; TRBD1 is a possible D gene (7 bases). In germline, CDR1 is SGHDT, CDR2 YYEEEE. The V end was cut by 6 bases, the J end by 2 bases, with 15 bases between. The CDR3 spans 14 residues. CDR3 sequence (DNA): TGTGCCAGCATCGGAGGGACAGCAACCTACGAGCAGTACTTC. Translation gives CASIGGTATYEQYF.

This clonotype was seen many times. One base away lies a much larger clone, so this may be a sequencing read error. The J gene is TRBJ2-3, the V gene TRBV11-2, with 9 bases that match TRBD1. Trimming took 7 bases from V and 11 from J; bases not matched to a gene: 16. The germline CDR1 and CDR2 sequences are SGHAT and FQNNGV. The CDR3 loop spans 15 amino acids. The CDR3 coding sequence is TGTGCCAGCAACAGACAGGGGGGGAAATCTGCGGGGCAGTATTTT. Its translation: CASNRQGGKSAGQYF.

This clonotype occurred many times. The chain employs TRBV27 and TRBJ1-1; unclear D gene. V was cut by 8 bases and J by 6 bases, with 16 bases left in between. The CDR3 length is 13 residues. Germline-derived CDR1 and CDR2 are MNHEY and SMNVEV (reference sequence). CDR3 protein: CASRLAGFSEAFF. DNA for the CDR3: TGTGCCAGCCGGTTAGCGGGGTTCTCTGAAGCTTTCTTT.

This clonotype was counted many times. CDR3 protein: CASSLPSTEQYF. For the CDR3, the DNA is TGCGCCAGCAGCTTACCCTCTACCGAGCAGTACTTC. V usage is TRBV5-1 and J usage is TRBJ2-7; D unresolved. V shed 2 bases and J shed 6 bases, with 9 bases lying between them. Per germline, CDR1 SGHRS and CDR2 YFSETQ. The CDR3 has 12 amino acids.

This clonotype has at least ten counts. The CDR3 is CASSLYPLAGGNDEQFF. CDR3 DNA: TGTGCCAGCAGCTTATATCCCCTAGCGGGGGGAAACGATGAGCAGTTCTTC. The V call is TRBV7-2, the J call TRBJ2-1; TRBD2 matches at 11 bases. Looked up from germline, CDR1 is SGHTA and CDR2 is FQGNSA. Trimming at V came to 2 bases and at J to 8 bases, leaving 11 bases not matched to a gene. The CDR3 is 17 residues long.

Many counts were recorded for this clonotype. This rearrangement joins TRBV12-3 or TRBV12-4 to TRBJ2-7; no clear D gene. The CDR3 totals 12 residues. Deletions cut 3 bases from V and 7 bases from J, with 10 bases between. CDR3 in amino acids: CASSLTVVEQYF. The CDR3 nucleotides are TGTGCCAGCAGTTTGACGGTGGTGGAGCAGTACTTC.

This clonotype was detected a few times. V usage is TRBV4-1 and J usage is TRBJ2-7; D perhaps matches TRBD2 (7 bases). The ends were cut back, 5 bases at V and 5 bases at J, with 16 bases in the middle. CDR3 length: 14 residues. Germline V gene sequence: CDR1 MGHRA, CDR2 YSYEKL. Here the CDR3 DNA reads TGCGCCAGCAGCTCGCCAGGGGAGGGTCACGAGCAGTACTTC. It is translated as CASSSPGEGHEQYF.

This clonotype showed up many times. The rearrangement joins TRBV5-1 to TRBJ2-2; the D gene is possibly TRBD2 (5 bases). From germline, CDR1 is SGHRS and CDR2 YFSETQ. The CDR3 consists of 15 residues. V lost 3 bases and J lost 1, with 10 bases in between. The CDR3 bases are TGCGCCAGCAGCTACTACGAGGGGAACACCGGGGAGCTGTTTTTT. Translated, it gives CASSYYEGNTGELFF.

The chain uses TRBV11-2 and TRBJ2-1; possibly TRBD2 for D (5 bases). V shed 5 bases and J shed 2 bases, with 16 bases lying between them. CDR1 and CDR2 from the germline V gene are SGHAT and FQNNGV. CDR3 length: 16 amino acids. Here the CDR3 reads CASSGLQVVAYNEQFF. For the CDR3, the DNA is TGTGCCAGCAGCGGACTTCAGGTGGTCGCCTACAATGAGCAGTTCTTC.

This clonotype was counted ten times or more. J is TRBJ2-1 and V is TRBV11-2; maybe TRBD1 (6 bases). V was pared by 2 bases and J by 9 bases, with 14 bases between. CDR1 and CDR2 from the germline V gene are SGHAT and FQNNGV. CDR3 length: 14 residues. CDR3 sequence (DNA): TGTGCCAGCAGCTTACAAGAACAGGGCAGTGAGCAGTTCTTC. It specifies CASSLQEQGSEQFF.

V usage is TRBV12-5 and J usage is TRBJ1-1; the D is unclear. The CDR3 has 12 residues. Trimming cost V 7 bases and J 1 base, with 7 bases left between them. Per the germline V gene, CDR1 is LGHNT and CDR2 is FRNRAP. The CDR3 is CASAIGNTEAFF. The CDR3 region has the DNA TGTGCTAGTGCCATAGGGAACACTGAAGCTTTCTTT. The full variable domain, in which reference TRBV12-5 and TRBJ1-1 provide the parts outside the CDR3, is DARVTQTPRHKVTEMGQEVTMRCQPILGHNTVFWYRQTMMQGLELLAYFRNRAPLDDSGMPKDRFSAEMPDATLATLKIQPSEPRDSAVYFCASAIGNTEAFFGQGTRLTVV.

This clonotype was seen at least ten times. The chain's CDR3 is CASSDKVPNTEAFF. In DNA form, the CDR3 reads TGTGCCAGCAGTGATAAGGTTCCGAACACTGAAGCTTTCTTT. The chain has TRBV6-1 and TRBJ1-1, with D hard to call. V gave up 3 bases and J gave up 1 base, with 9 bases separating them. The germline gives CDR1 MNHNS, CDR2 SASEGT. The CDR3 is made up of 14 amino acids.

This clonotype was recorded many times. The chain uses TRBV20-1 and TRBJ2-7; possible D gene TRBD1, 5 bases. The CDR3 totals 12 residues. Germline V lookup: CDR1 DFQATT, CDR2 SNEGSKA (reference sequence). The V end lost 1 base, the J end lost 6 bases, and 10 bases lay between the germline ends. For the CDR3, the DNA is TGCAGTGCTAGAGTAGACAGCTCCGAGCAGTACTTC. Its translation is CSARVDSSEQYF.

This clonotype was counted at least ten times. This chain joins TRBV5-6 and TRBJ1-1; 7 nucleotides agree with TRBD1. V shed 1 base, J shed 8 bases, and the junction held 8 bases outside the gene matches. The CDR3 is made up of 14 amino acids. Per the germline V gene, CDR1 is SGHDT and CDR2 is YYEEEE. DNA of the CDR3: TGTGCCAGCAGCTTGTGGTGGGAGACAGGGGAAGCTTTCTTT. Its protein product is CASSLWWETGEAFF.

This clonotype was seen repeatedly, ten times or more. This chain uses TRBV10-3 with TRBJ2-3; D is possibly TRBD1 (6 bases). This CDR3 has 13 residues. V shed 8 bases and J shed 6 bases, with 15 bases lying between them. CDR1 ENHRY and CDR2 SYGVKD come from the germline V gene. The CDR3 nucleotides are TGTGCCATCGGGGGCCTTGGGGTGGATACGCAGTATTTT. As protein: CAIGGLGVDTQYF.

This clonotype was recorded many times. V usage is TRBV15 and J usage is TRBJ2-7; perhaps TRBD1 as D (5 bases). The V end lost 1 base, the J end lost 3 bases, and 7 bases lay between the germline ends. The CDR3 sequence is 13 residues long. The germline V gene has CDR1 LNHNV and CDR2 YYDKDF (reference sequence). The CDR3 sequence is CATSRAGIYEQYF. The CDR3 nucleotides are TGTGCCACCAGCAGAGCAGGGATCTACGAGCAGTACTTC.

In its sample, this clonotype was seen many times. This chain connects TRBV7-9 to TRBJ2-3; no clear D gene. Trimming removed 5 bases at V and 4 bases at J, with 10 bases between. Germline V gene data show CDR1 as SEHNR and CDR2 as FQNEAQ (reference sequence). There are 13 residues in the CDR3. The CDR3 reads CASSLGPADTQYF. The CDR3, as DNA: TGTGCCAGCAGCCTCGGACCAGCAGATACGCAGTATTTT.

This clonotype appeared many times. The J gene is TRBJ2-1, the V gene TRBV27; D may correspond to TRBD1 or TRBD2 (5 bases each). Germline lookup yields CDR1 MNHEY and CDR2 SMNVEV (reference sequence). Trimming shortened V by 0 bases and J by 2 bases, and 11 bases separated the two germline ends. The CDR3 is 16 amino acids. The chain's CDR3 is CASSLSGAGTYNEQFF. The CDR3 nucleotides are TGTGCCAGCAGTTTATCCGGGGCCGGTACCTACAATGAGCAGTTCTTC.

Many counts were recorded for this clonotype. CDR3 loop: CASSIETGSNEQFF. CDR3 in DNA: TGTGCCAGCAGCATCGAGACAGGGTCCAATGAGCAGTTCTTC. This chain connects TRBV6-4 to TRBJ2-1; 7 nucleotides agree with TRBD1. V lost 6 bases, J lost 6 bases, and 8 bases stayed unmatched. Germline V gene lookup returns CDR1 MRHNA and CDR2 SNTAGT. The CDR3 consists of 14 residues.

This clonotype was detected ten times or more. This sequence joins TRBV7-6 and TRBJ2-1; D remains ambiguous. Germline CDR1 SGHVS, CDR2 FNYEAQ. The CDR3 is made up of 13 amino acids. Trimming pared 2 bases from V and 2 bases from J, leaving 4 bases between. CDR3 coding DNA: TGTGCCAGCAGCTTATCCCCCTACAATGAGCAGTTCTTC. Protein product: CASSLSPYNEQFF. Using reference TRBV7-6 and TRBJ2-1 for the parts outside the CDR3, the full variable domain is GAGVSQSPRYKVTKRGQDVALRCDPISGHVSLYWYRQALGQGPEFLTYFNYEAQQDKSGLPNDRFSAERPEGSISTLTIQRTEQRDSAMYRCASSLSPYNEQFFGPGTRLTVL.

This clonotype has ten or more counts. V and J are TRBV27 and TRBJ1-1; possibly TRBD1 for D (5 bases). The germline V gene encodes CDR1 MNHEY and CDR2 SMNVEV (reference sequence). The CDR3 has 15 residues. The ends were cut back, 6 bases at V and 4 bases at J, with 18 bases in the middle. CDR3 coding DNA: TGTGCCAGCAGATGGACGACAGCTTCGCGCACTGAAGCTTTCTTT. It codes for CASRWTTASRTEAFF.